The entry below gives a single T cell receptor beta chain sequence along with its context. What it binds is unknown. The data belong to a study of identifying expanded T cells in peripheral blood. Trimming took 5 bases from V and 0 from J; bases not matched to a gene: 6. The CDR3 runs 16 residues. Germline V lookup: CDR1 SGHAT, CDR2 FQNNGV. Some clones are missing from TCRdb's copy, which holds only in-frame ones; the method was immunoSEQ multiplex PCR. The table lists more than 75,000 clones, 85% to 90% of them singletons. No infections or other immune events were documented during collection. Overall study results and limits: Across healthy donors, higher total template counts meant significantly greater roughly two-week count variance. Over around two and four weeks, about 15 and 18 clones changed, versus roughly 1.1 between replicates.

The origin of this receptor is a person aged 18-70 years in good health. Material for sequencing was blood. The rearrangement joins TRBV11-2 to TRBJ2-2; TRBD1 matches 7 bases. For the CDR3, the DNA is TGTGCCAGCAGCCCGACGGGACAGCCGAACACCGGGGAGCTGTTTTTT. This encodes CASSPTGQPNTGELFF. The variable domain in full, with the rest retrieved from reference TRBV11-2 and TRBJ2-2, is EAGVAQSPRYKIIEKRQSVAFWCNPISGHATLYWYQQILGQGPKLLIQFQNNGVVDDSQLPKDRFSAERLKGVDSTLKIQPAKLEDSAVYLCASSPTGQPNTGELFFGEGSRLTVL.